This is a list of T cell receptor beta chains from one sample in a study of blood T cell repertoires in COVID-19. The assay was immunoSEQ multiplex PCR, and TCRdb's table has in-frame clones only and misses some. This table has hundreds of thousands of clones, approximately 84% appearing once. The sample taken for sequencing was peripheral blood. These receptors originate from a man in his fifties with COVID-19, enrolled during active disease. Both conserved end residues are part of each CDR3. A D gene is named only where the DNA matches it firmly. A clone size is listed for some rows: how often the clone was seen (once, few, many), or a class if it is expanded.

TRBV6-1	many	TRBJ1-5	.	CASSERGPQHF	TGTGCCAGCAGTGAACGAGGGCCCCAGCATTTT
TRBV3-1/TRBV3-2	.	TRBJ2-2	.	CASSPTHRVTGELFF	TGTGCCAGCAGCCCCACCCACAGGGTGACCGGGGAGCTGTTTTTT
TRBV10-3	.	TRBJ2-7	.	CAISMEGHEQYF	TGTGCCATCAGTATGGAGGGCCACGAGCAGTACTTC
TRBV5-4	.	TRBJ2-1	TRBD2	CASSSGLAGGQSYNEQFF	TGTGCCAGCAGCTCGGGACTAGCGGGGGGGCAGTCCTACAATGAGCAGTTCTTC
TRBV7-9	.	TRBJ1-1	.	CASSPGDVGREAFF	TGTGCCAGCAGCCCAGGAGATGTGGGGCGTGAAGCTTTCTTT
TRBV3-1/TRBV3-2	.	TRBJ1-2	TRBD1	CASSPGTAIYGYTF	TGTGCCAGCAGCCCTGGGACAGCGATCTATGGCTACACCTTC
TRBV6-2/TRBV6-3	once	TRBJ1-1	.	CASSSWTEGTEAFF	TGTGCCAGCAGTTCTTGGACAGAAGGGACTGAAGCTTTCTTT
TRBV5-1	.	TRBJ2-3	TRBD2	CASNPAGVLDTQYF	TGCGCCAGCAATCCAGCGGGAGTACTAGATACGCAGTATTTT
TRBV5-1	.	TRBJ1-5	.	CASSLAAGSHNQPQHF	TGCGCCAGCAGCCTAGCGGCGGGCAGCCACAATCAGCCCCAGCATTTT
TRBV7-8	once	TRBJ1-6	TRBD1	CASSSRQGDSPLHF	TGTGCCAGCAGCTCCCGACAGGGGGATTCACCCCTCCACTTT
TRBV20-1	.	TRBJ2-7	TRBD2	CSAKAGVGQYF	TGCAGTGCTAAAGCGGGAGTAGGGCAGTACTTC
TRBV6-5	.	TRBJ1-2	.	CASSPGRNYGYTF	TGTGCCAGCAGCCCAGGGCGGAACTATGGCTACACCTTC
TRBV6-1	.	TRBJ2-7	TRBD2	CASSEFGTSGSYGEQYF	TGTGCCAGCAGTGAATTCGGGACTAGCGGGAGTTATGGCGAGCAGTACTTC
TRBV6-5	once	TRBJ2-7	TRBD1	CASRGTDSGQREQYF	TGTGCCAGCAGGGGGACAGATTCTGGACAAAGGGAGCAGTACTTC
TRBV5-4	.	TRBJ2-5	TRBD2	CASSAGGRQETQYF	TGTGCCAGCAGCGCGGGCGGGAGACAAGAGACCCAGTACTTC
TRBV29-1	.	TRBJ1-1	TRBD1	CSVSGDRGYSEAFF	TGCAGCGTCTCCGGGGACAGGGGGTATTCTGAAGCTTTCTTT
TRBV5-4	.	TRBJ2-3	.	CASSAYGTERYTQYF	TGTGCCAGCAGCGCTTACGGGACTGAGCGGTATACGCAGTATTTT